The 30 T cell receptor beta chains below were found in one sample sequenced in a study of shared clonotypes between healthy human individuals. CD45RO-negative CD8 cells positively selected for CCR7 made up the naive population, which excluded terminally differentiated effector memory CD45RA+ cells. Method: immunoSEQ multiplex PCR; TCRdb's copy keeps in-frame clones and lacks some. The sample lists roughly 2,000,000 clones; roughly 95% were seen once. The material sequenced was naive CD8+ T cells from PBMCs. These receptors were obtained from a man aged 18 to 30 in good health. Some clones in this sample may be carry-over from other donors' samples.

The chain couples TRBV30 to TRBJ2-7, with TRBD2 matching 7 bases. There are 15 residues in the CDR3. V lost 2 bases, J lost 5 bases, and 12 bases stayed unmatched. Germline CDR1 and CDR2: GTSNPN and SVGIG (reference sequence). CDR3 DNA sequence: TGTGCCTGGAGTCCAGGGTTAGCGGGCCATGACGAGCAGTACTTC. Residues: CAWSPGLAGHDEQYF.

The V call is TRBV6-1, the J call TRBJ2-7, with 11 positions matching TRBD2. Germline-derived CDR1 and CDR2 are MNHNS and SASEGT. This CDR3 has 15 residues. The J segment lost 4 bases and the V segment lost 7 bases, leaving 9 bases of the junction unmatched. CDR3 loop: CASNSARLAGYEQYF. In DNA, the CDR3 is TGTGCCAGCAACTCCGCCCGACTAGCGGGATACGAGCAGTACTTC.

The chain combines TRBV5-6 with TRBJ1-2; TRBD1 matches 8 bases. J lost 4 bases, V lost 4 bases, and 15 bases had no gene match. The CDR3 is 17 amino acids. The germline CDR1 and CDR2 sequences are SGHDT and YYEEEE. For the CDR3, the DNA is TGTGCCAGCAGCCCGGGACAGGTTGTGTTGGGCGGCTATGGCTACACCTTC. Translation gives CASSPGQVVLGGYGYTF.

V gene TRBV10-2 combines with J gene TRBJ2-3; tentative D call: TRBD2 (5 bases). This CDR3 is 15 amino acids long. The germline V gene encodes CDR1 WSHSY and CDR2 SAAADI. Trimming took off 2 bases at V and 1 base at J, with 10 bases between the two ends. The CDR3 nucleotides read TGCGCCAGCAGTGAGCCGCTCGGGGGCACAGATACGCAGTATTTT. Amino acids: CASSEPLGGTDTQYF.

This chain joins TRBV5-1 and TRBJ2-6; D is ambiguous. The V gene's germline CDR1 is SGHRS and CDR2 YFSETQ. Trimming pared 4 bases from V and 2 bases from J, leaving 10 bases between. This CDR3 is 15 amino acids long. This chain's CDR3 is CASSLLGAGANVLTF. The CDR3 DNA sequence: TGCGCCAGCAGCCTATTGGGTGCTGGGGCCAACGTCCTGACTTTC.

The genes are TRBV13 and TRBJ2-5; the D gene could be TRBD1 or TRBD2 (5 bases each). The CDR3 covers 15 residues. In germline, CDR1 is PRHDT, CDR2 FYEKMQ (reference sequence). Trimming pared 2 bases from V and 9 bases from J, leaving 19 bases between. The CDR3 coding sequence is TGTGCCAGCAGCTTATCGGGGTACAGGACTTCGGCCCAGTACTTC. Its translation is CASSLSGYRTSAQYF.

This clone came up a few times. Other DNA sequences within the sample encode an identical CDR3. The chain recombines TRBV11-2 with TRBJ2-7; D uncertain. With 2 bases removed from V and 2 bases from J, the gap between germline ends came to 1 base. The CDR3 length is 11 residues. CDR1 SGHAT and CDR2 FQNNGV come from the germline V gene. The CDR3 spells CASSLTYEQYF. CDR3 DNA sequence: TGTGCCAGCAGCTTAACCTACGAGCAGTACTTC.

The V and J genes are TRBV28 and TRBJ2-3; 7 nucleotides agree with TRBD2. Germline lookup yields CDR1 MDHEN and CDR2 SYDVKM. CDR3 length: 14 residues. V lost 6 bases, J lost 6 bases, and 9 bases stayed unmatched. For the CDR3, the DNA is TGTGCCAGCAGGGATGGGGGGGACCCGGATACGCAGTATTTT. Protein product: CASRDGGDPDTQYF. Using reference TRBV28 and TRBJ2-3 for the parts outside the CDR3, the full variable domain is DVKVTQSSRYLVKRTGEKVFLECVQDMDHENMFWYRQDPGLGLRLIYFSYDVKMKEKGDIPEGYSVSREKKERFSLILESASTNQTSMYLCASRDGGDPDTQYFGPGTRLTVL.

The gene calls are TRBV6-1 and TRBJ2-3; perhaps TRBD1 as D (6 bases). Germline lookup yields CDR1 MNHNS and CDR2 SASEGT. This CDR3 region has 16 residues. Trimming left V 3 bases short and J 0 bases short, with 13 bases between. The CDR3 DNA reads TGTGCCAGCAGTGAGTGGACAGCCCGGAGCACAGATACGCAGTATTTT. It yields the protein CASSEWTARSTDTQYF.

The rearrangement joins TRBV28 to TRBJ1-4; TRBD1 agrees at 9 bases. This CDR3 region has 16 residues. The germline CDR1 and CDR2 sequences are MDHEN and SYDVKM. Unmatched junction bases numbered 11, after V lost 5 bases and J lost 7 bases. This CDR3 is CASSTPDRGNREKLFF. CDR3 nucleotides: TGTGCCAGCAGTACCCCGGACAGGGGCAATCGTGAAAAACTGTTTTTT.

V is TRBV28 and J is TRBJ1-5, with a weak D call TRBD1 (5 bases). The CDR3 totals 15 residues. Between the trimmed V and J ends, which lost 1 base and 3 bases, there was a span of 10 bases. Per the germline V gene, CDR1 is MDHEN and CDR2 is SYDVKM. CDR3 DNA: TGTGCCAGCAGTTTATCGCCAGGGATCAATCAGCCCCAGCATTTT. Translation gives CASSLSPGINQPQHF.

The DNA for the CDR3 is TGTGCCAGCAGCTTGGGGACCTTGCGTATGAACACTGAAGCTTTCTTT. Its translation: CASSLGTLRMNTEAFF. V usage is TRBV5-5 and J usage is TRBJ1-1; D remains unclear. From germline, CDR1 is SGHKS and CDR2 YYEKEE (reference sequence). V was cut by 0 bases and J by 0 bases, with 12 bases left in between. This CDR3 has 16 amino acids.

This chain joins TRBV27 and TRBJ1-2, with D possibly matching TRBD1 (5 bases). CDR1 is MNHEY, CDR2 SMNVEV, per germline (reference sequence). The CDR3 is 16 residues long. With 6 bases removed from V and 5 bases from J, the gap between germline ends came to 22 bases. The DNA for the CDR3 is TGTGCCAGCAGCCCCTCATTAGGGACCAGATTATATGGCTACACCTTC. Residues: CASSPSLGTRLYGYTF.

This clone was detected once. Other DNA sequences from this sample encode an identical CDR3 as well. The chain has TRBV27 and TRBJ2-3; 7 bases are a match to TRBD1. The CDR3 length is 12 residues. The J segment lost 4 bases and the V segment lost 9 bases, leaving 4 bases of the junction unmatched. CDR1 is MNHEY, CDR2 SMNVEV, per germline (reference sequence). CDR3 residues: CASRTGADTQYF. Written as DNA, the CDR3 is TGTGCCAGTCGAACAGGGGCAGATACGCAGTATTTT.

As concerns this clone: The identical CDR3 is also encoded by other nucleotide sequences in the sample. The CDR3 DNA reads TGTGCCAGCAGTTACGGTTTGGCAGATACGCAGTATTTT. This gives the protein CASSYGLADTQYF. The V and J genes are TRBV6-5 and TRBJ2-3; D not resolved. CDR3 size: 13 residues. Trimming removed 2 bases from V and 4 bases from J, with 7 bases in between. CDR1 and CDR2 (germline): MNHEY, SVGAGI.

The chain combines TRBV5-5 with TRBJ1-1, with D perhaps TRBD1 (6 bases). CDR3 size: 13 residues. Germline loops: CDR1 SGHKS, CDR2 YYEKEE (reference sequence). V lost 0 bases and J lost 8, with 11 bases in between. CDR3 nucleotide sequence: TGTGCCAGCAGCTTGGTGGGGGGCCGAGAAGCTTTCTTT. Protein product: CASSLVGGREAFF.

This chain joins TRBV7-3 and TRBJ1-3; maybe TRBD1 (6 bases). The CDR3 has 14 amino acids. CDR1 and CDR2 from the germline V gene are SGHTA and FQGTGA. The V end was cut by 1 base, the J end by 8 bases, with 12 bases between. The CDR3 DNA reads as TGTGCCAGCAGCTTAAGGGCAGGGGCTGACACCATATATTTT. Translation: CASSLRAGADTIYF.

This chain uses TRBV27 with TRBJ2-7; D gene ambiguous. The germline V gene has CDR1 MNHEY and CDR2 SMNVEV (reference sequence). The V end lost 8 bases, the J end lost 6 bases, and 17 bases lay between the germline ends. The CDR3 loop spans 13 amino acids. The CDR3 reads CASGPSMVREQYF. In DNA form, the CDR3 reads TGTGCCAGCGGACCAAGCATGGTACGCGAGCAGTACTTC.

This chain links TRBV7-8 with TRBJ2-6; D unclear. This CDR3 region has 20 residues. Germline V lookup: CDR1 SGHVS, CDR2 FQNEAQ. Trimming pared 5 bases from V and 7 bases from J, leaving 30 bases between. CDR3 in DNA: TGTGCCAGCAGCACAAAACGAAGTTCAGTTCCTTCCTCTAAAGCCAACGTCCTGACTTTC. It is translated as CASSTKRSSVPSSKANVLTF.

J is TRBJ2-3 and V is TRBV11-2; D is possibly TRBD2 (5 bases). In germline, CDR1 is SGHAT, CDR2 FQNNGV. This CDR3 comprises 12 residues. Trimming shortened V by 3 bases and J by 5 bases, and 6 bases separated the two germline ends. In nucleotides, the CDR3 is TGTGCCAGCAGCTTCGAGGGAGATACGCAGTATTTT. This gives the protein CASSFEGDTQYF.

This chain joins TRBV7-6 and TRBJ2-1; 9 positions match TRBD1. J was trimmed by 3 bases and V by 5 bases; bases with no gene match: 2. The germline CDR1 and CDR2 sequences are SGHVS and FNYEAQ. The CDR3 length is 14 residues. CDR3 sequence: CASSLTGGYNEQFF. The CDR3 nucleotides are TGTGCCAGCAGCCTGACAGGGGGCTACAATGAGCAGTTCTTC. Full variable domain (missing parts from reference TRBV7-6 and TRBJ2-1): GAGVSQSPRYKVTKRGQDVALRCDPISGHVSLYWYRQALGQGPEFLTYFNYEAQQDKSGLPNDRFSAERPEGSISTLTIQRTEQRDSAMYRCASSLTGGYNEQFFGPGTRLTVL.

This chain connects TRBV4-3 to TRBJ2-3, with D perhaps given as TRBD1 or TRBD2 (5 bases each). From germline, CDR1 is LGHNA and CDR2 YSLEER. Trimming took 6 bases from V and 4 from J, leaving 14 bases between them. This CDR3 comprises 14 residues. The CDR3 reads CASSYEVGADTQYF. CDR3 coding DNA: TGCGCCAGCAGTTATGAGGTGGGGGCAGATACGCAGTATTTT.

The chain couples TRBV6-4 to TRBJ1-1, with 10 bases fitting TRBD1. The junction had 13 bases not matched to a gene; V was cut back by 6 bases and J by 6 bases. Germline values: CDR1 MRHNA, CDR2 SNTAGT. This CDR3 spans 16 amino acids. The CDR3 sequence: CASRVNRDRGRPEAFF. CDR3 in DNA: TGTGCCAGCAGGGTAAACCGGGACAGGGGTCGTCCTGAAGCTTTCTTT.

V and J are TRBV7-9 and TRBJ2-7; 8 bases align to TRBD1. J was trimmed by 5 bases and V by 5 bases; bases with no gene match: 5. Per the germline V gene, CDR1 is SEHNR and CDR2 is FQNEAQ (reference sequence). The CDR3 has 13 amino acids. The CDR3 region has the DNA TGTGCCAGCAGCCCGGAGGACAGGGACGAGCAGTACTTC. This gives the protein CASSPEDRDEQYF.

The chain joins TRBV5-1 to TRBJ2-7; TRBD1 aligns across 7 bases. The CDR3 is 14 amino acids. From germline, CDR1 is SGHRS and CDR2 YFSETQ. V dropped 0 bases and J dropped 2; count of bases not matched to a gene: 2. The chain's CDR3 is CASSLGGQPYEQYF. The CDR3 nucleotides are TGCGCCAGCAGCTTGGGGGGACAGCCCTACGAGCAGTACTTC.

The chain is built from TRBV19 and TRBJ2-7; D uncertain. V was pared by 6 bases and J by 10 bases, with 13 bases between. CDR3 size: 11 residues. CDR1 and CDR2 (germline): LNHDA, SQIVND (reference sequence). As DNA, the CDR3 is TGTGCCAGTAGAGGACCCGAGTCCCAGTACTTC. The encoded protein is CASRGPESQYF.

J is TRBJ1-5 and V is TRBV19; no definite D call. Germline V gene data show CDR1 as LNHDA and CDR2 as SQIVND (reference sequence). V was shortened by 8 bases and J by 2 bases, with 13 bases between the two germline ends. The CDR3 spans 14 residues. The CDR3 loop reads CASLGPSGNQPQHF. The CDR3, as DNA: TGTGCCAGTCTCGGCCCTTCGGGCAATCAGCCCCAGCATTTT.

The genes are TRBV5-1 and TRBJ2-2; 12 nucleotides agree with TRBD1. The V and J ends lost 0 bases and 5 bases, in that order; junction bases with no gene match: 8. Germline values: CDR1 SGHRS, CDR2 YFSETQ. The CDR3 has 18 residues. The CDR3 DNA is TGCGCCAGCAGCTTGGTTGGGACAGGGGGCCCATGGACCGGGGAGCTGTTTTTT. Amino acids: CASSLVGTGGPWTGELFF.

The chain's CDR3 is CASIDRRSSNTEAFF. The DNA for the CDR3 is TGTGCCAGCATAGACAGGCGATCCTCGAACACTGAAGCTTTCTTT. The chain recombines TRBV19 with TRBJ1-1, with a tentative D call TRBD1 (6 bases). V was cut by 9 bases and J by 1 base, with 18 bases left in between. CDR3 length equals 15 residues. Germline CDR1 LNHDA, CDR2 SQIVND (reference sequence).

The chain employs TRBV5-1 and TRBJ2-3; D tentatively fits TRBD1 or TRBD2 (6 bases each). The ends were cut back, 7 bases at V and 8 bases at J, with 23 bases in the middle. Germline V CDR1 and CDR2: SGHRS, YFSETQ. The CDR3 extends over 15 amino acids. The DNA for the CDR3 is TGCGCCAGCTACGGCGGGCTGATAGAGGGGGGTACGCAGTATTTT. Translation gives CASYGGLIEGGTQYF.